One sample yielded the 22 T cell receptor beta chains listed below, sequenced in a study of blood T cell repertoires in COVID-19. Method: immunoSEQ multiplex PCR; TCRdb's copy keeps in-frame clones and lacks some. Among approximately 250,000 clones listed, approximately 80% were seen once. The material sequenced was peripheral blood. These receptors were taken from a human donor in a cohort sampled during active COVID-19.

The CDR3 loop reads CASSHLMGQGAMNTEAFF. The CDR3 DNA sequence: TGTGCCAGCAGCCATTTGATGGGACAGGGGGCGATGAACACTGAAGCTTTCTTT. The J gene is TRBJ1-1, the V gene TRBV6-2 or TRBV6-3; the match to TRBD1 covers 12 bases. This CDR3 has 18 amino acids. The junction had 11 bases not matched to a gene; V was cut back by 6 bases and J by 0 bases. The germline CDR1 and CDR2 sequences are MNHEY and SVGEGT.

This chain uses TRBV2 with TRBJ1-1; D remains unclear. The length of the CDR3 is 11 residues. Trimming shortened V by 6 bases and J by 10 bases, and 12 bases separated the two germline ends. Germline V lookup: CDR1 SNHLY, CDR2 FYNNEI. As DNA, the CDR3 is TGTGCCAGCAGCCGGCCGGCGGGAGCTTTCTTT. It codes for CASSRPAGAFF.

In nucleotides, the CDR3 is TGTGCCAGCAGGGTTCTAGCGGGGGGACCCAATGAGCAGTTCTTC. Residues: CASRVLAGGPNEQFF. The chain recombines TRBV2 with TRBJ2-1, with 11 bases matching TRBD2. Looked up from germline, CDR1 is SNHLY and CDR2 is FYNNEI. The V segment lost 6 bases and the J segment 6 bases; nucleotides outside the gene matches: 7. The CDR3 is made up of 15 amino acids.

V is TRBV5-1 and J is TRBJ2-1; TRBD2 agrees at 9 bases. This CDR3 contains 15 residues. Germline V gene lookup returns CDR1 SGHRS and CDR2 YFSETQ. Trimming at V came to 2 bases and at J to 1 base, leaving 1 base not matched to a gene. CDR3 sequence: CASSLLAGSYNEQFF. The CDR3 DNA follows: TGCGCCAGCAGCTTACTAGCGGGTTCCTACAATGAGCAGTTCTTC.

V and J are TRBV28 and TRBJ1-2; D gene unclear. The CDR3 runs 14 residues. The germline V gene has CDR1 MDHEN and CDR2 SYDVKM. Trimming pared 4 bases from V and 6 bases from J, leaving 15 bases between. CDR3 sequence (DNA): TGTGCCAGCAGTTCAACTTTGTGGGCCAATGGCTACACCTTC. Translated: CASSSTLWANGYTF.

In its sample, this clone was seen once. The chain combines TRBV27 with TRBJ1-2, with a tentative D call TRBD1 (6 bases). This CDR3 is built from 17 residues. Germline V gene data show CDR1 as MNHEY and CDR2 as SMNVEV (reference sequence). With 0 bases removed from V and 4 bases from J, the gap between germline ends came to 18 bases. CDR3 nucleotides: TGTGCCAGCAGTTTATCCCTTTGGGGGGGGCTAAGCTATGGCTACACCTTC. Translation gives CASSLSLWGGLSYGYTF.

The rearrangement uses TRBV4-3 and TRBJ2-7; tentative D call: TRBD2 (5 bases). The CDR3 consists of 17 residues. The V end lost 0 bases, the J end lost 4 bases, and 19 bases lay between the germline ends. The germline V gene has CDR1 LGHNA and CDR2 YSLEER. The CDR3 loop is CASSQDWVSATRYEQYF. The CDR3 coding sequence is TGCGCCAGCAGCCAAGATTGGGTTAGCGCGACTCGGTACGAGCAGTACTTC.

The count of this clone is one. The chain has TRBV4-1 and TRBJ1-1, with 12 bases identical to TRBD1. The CDR3 runs 15 residues. After removal of 1 base from V and 5 bases from J, the junction contained 2 bases not matched to a gene. Germline CDR1 and CDR2: MGHRA and YSYEKL. The CDR3 loop is CASSQGGQGATEAFF. The CDR3 nucleotides read TGCGCCAGCAGCCAAGGGGGACAGGGGGCGACTGAAGCTTTCTTT.

The rearrangement links TRBV7-2 to TRBJ1-2; D is unclear. CDR3 size: 15 residues. From germline, CDR1 is SGHTA and CDR2 FQGNSA. The V and J ends lost 1 base and 8 bases respectively, with 17 bases between them. CDR3 loop: CASSLVSGERGGYTF. In DNA form, the CDR3 reads TGTGCCAGCAGCTTAGTGAGCGGGGAAAGAGGGGGCTACACCTTC.

The chain couples TRBV3-1 (or the pseudogene TRBV3-2) to TRBJ2-7; maybe TRBD1 (6 bases). Germline assignment: CDR1 LGHDT and CDR2 YNNKEL (reference sequence). The CDR3 runs 15 residues. V dropped 3 bases and J dropped 3 bases, with 15 bases sitting between them. The CDR3 region is CASSQFPGADYEQYF. In DNA, the CDR3 is TGTGCCAGCAGCCAGTTTCCAGGGGCTGACTACGAGCAGTACTTC.

The chain couples TRBV3-1 (or the pseudogene TRBV3-2) to TRBJ2-5; 14 positions agree with TRBD2. The CDR3 consists of 19 residues. Germline-derived CDR1 and CDR2 are LGHDT and YNNKEL (reference sequence). Trimming cost V 4 bases and J 5 bases; bases outside gene matches: 15. The CDR3 nucleotides are TGTGCCAGCAGCCTCGGACTAGCGGGGGGACGCCTCCAAGGGGAGACCCAGTACTTC. Amino acid sequence: CASSLGLAGGRLQGETQYF.

The chain links TRBV19 to TRBJ1-5, with TRBD1 as a possible D gene (5 bases). Trimming left V 3 bases short and J 5 bases short, with 14 bases between. Germline V CDR1 and CDR2: LNHDA, SQIVND (reference sequence). This CDR3 spans 15 amino acids. The DNA of the CDR3 is TGTGCCAGTAGTATGACGAGTGCGGGACATCAGCCCCAGCATTTT. It specifies CASSMTSAGHQPQHF.

The chain couples TRBV7-3 to TRBJ1-1, with a tentative D call TRBD1 (6 bases). From germline, CDR1 is SGHTA and CDR2 FQGTGA. The CDR3 spans 18 residues. Between the trimmed V and J ends, which lost 2 bases and 0 bases, there was a span of 19 bases. The CDR3 DNA reads as TGTGCCAGCAGCTTATCTGGAACAGGGTTCGCCATGAACACTGAAGCTTTCTTT. This translates into CASSLSGTGFAMNTEAFF.

V usage is TRBV29-1 and J usage is TRBJ1-1; tentative D call: TRBD1 (6 bases). V lost 4 bases to trimming and J lost 8 bases, with 23 bases between them. In germline, CDR1 is SQVTM, CDR2 ANQGSEA. This CDR3 has 15 residues. The CDR3 loop reads CSVARGTGGGVEAFF. CDR3 DNA: TGCAGCGTTGCCAGGGGTACAGGTGGGGGCGTAGAAGCTTTCTTT.

The chain couples TRBV6-2 or TRBV6-3 to TRBJ1-5, with a possible D match to TRBD1 (5 bases). Looked up from germline, CDR1 is MNHEY and CDR2 is SVGEGT. The V end was cut by 5 bases, the J end by 4 bases, with 15 bases between. The CDR3 covers 15 residues. CDR3 region: CASSLRDGTNQPQHF. DNA of the CDR3: TGTGCCAGCAGTCTTCGGGACGGGACTAATCAGCCCCAGCATTTT.

The chain has TRBV28 and TRBJ2-7; the D gene is possibly TRBD2 (7 bases). This CDR3 region has 15 residues. The V end lost 4 bases, the J end lost 4 bases, and 17 bases lay between the germline ends. Germline V gene sequence: CDR1 MDHEN, CDR2 SYDVKM. CDR3 sequence reads: CASSSPRGGTYEQYF. The CDR3 nucleotides are TGTGCCAGCAGTTCGCCTAGGGGGGGTACTTACGAGCAGTACTTC.

This clone has a handful of counts. The DNA for the CDR3 is TGTGCCAGCAGTCACGGGACAGGGGTGAGAAGCAATCAGCCCCAGCATTTT. Its translation: CASSHGTGVRSNQPQHF. V and J are TRBV6-6 and TRBJ1-5; 10 nucleotides align to TRBD1. CDR1 MNHNY and CDR2 SVGAGI come from the germline V gene (reference sequence). Trimming at V came to 5 bases and at J to 1 base, leaving 8 bases not matched to a gene. The CDR3 covers 17 residues.

This chain uses TRBV19 with TRBJ2-4, with TRBD2 identical over 16 bases. CDR3 length: 21 amino acids. Germline values: CDR1 LNHDA, CDR2 SQIVND (reference sequence). V gave up 3 bases and J gave up 3 bases; unmatched junction bases: 14. CDR3 sequence reads: CASSIDRTGTSGRAGKNIQYF. The DNA for the CDR3 is TGTGCCAGTAGTATCGACAGGACCGGGACTAGCGGGAGGGCCGGCAAAAACATTCAGTACTTC. Together with reference TRBV19 and TRBJ2-4, the CDR3 gives the full variable domain: DGGITQSPKYLFRKEGQNVTLSCEQNLNHDAMYWYRQDPGQGLRLIYYSQIVNDFQKGDIAEGYSVSREKKESFPLTVTSAQKNPTAFYLCASSIDRTGTSGRAGKNIQYFGAGTRLSVL.

The chain joins TRBV19 to TRBJ2-3; TRBD2 matches 9 bases. The trim removed 8 bases at V and 4 bases at J, leaving 4 bases unmatched. The CDR3 sequence is 13 residues long. Germline CDR1 is LNHDA and CDR2 is SQIVND (reference sequence). CDR3 bases: TGTGCCAGTTCCGCGGGAGGGCCAGATACGCAGTATTTT. Translated, it gives CASSAGGPDTQYF.

The chain is built from TRBV6-5 and TRBJ2-5; 13 bases match TRBD2. Germline values: CDR1 MNHEY, CDR2 SVGAGI. The CDR3 totals 15 residues. V gave up 7 bases and J gave up 4 bases; unmatched junction bases: 6. The CDR3 nucleotides are TGTGCCAGCACCGTGGGACTAGCGGGGCTAGAGACCCAGTACTTC. Its translation: CASTVGLAGLETQYF.

V gene TRBV19 combines with J gene TRBJ1-2; TRBD1 matches 10 bases. The V and J ends lost 7 bases and 5 bases, in that order; junction bases with no gene match: 10. CDR1 and CDR2 (germline): LNHDA, SQIVND (reference sequence). The CDR3 runs to 15 residues. CDR3 region: CASNPPGTGVYGYTF. CDR3 nucleotides: TGTGCCAGTAACCCACCCGGGACAGGGGTATATGGCTACACCTTC.

CDR3 DNA: TGTGCCAGTAGTCCCGGGCTAGCGGAGGGCTACGAGCAGTACTTC. It encodes CASSPGLAEGYEQYF. The chain joins TRBV19 to TRBJ2-7; 7 bases agree with TRBD2. The CDR3 is 15 residues long. V lost 5 bases and J lost 3; bases outside the gene matches: 10. The V gene's germline CDR1 is LNHDA and CDR2 SQIVND (reference sequence).